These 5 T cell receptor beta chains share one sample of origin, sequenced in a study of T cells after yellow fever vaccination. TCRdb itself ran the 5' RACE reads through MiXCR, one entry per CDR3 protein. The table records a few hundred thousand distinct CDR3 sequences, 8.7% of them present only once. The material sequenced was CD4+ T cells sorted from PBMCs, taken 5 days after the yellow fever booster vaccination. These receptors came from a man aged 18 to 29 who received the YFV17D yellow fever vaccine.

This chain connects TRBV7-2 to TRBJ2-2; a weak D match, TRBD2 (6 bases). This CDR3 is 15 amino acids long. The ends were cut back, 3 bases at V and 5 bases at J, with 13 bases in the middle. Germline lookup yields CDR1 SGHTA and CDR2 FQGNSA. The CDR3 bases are TGTGCCAGCAGCTTCGGGGGAAGGGTAACCGGGGAGCTGTTTTTT. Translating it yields CASSFGGRVTGELFF.

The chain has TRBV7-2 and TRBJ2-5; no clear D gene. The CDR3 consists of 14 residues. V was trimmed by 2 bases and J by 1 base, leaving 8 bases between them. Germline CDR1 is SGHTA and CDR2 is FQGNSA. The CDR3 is CASSLQRAQETQYF. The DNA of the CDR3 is TGTGCCAGCAGCTTACAAAGGGCCCAAGAGACCCAGTACTTC.

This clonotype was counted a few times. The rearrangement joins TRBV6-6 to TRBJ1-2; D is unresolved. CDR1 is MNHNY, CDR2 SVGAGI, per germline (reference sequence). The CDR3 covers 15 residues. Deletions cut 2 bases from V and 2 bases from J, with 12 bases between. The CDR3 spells CASSYSGDGNYGYTF. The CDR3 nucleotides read TGTGCCAGCAGTTACAGCGGGGATGGAAACTATGGCTACACCTTC.

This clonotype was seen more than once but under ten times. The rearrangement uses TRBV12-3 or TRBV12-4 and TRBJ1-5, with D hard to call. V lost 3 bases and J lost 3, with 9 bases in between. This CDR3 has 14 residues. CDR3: CASSLASYNQPQHF. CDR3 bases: TGTGCCAGCAGTTTGGCATCATACAATCAGCCCCAGCATTTT.

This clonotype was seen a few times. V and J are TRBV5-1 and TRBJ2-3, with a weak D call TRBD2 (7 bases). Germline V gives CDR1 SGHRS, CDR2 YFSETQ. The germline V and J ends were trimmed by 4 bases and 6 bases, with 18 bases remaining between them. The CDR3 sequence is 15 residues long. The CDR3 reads CASSPGLGGWDTQYF. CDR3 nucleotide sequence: TGCGCCAGCAGCCCCGGACTAGGGGGTTGGGATACGCAGTATTTT.